The clone carrying this T cell receptor (beta chain) was counted a few times. The sample comes from a study of blood T cells in healthy people across ages. A second PCR, run for roughly 7 to 12 cycles, used a sample-barcoded 5' primer plus a J-beta primer mix. TCRdb processed the 5' RACE reads anew with MiXCR; each CDR3 protein has one entry. The sample lists more than 650,000 distinct CDR3 sequences, roughly 25% seen once, with 3% in the top ten. CDR3 length: 16 residues. V was trimmed by 0 bases and J by 2 bases, leaving 14 bases between them. These data were also reused for a study on T cells of mothers and their children.

The sequencing input was blood. This sequence was found in a boy aged 5-17 years in good health. The chain is built from TRBV12-3 or TRBV12-4 and TRBJ2-7; the D gene is possibly TRBD1 (5 bases). Here the CDR3 reads CASSLAHLAGTYEQYF. The CDR3 DNA is TGTGCCAGCAGTTTAGCGCATTTGGCAGGGACCTACGAGCAGTACTTC.